Reported below is one T cell receptor (beta chain). There are 14 residues in the CDR3. The V end was cut by 11 bases, the J end by 0 bases, with 16 bases between. The germline CDR1 and CDR2 sequences are LNHDA and SQIVND (reference sequence). The data originate from a study of beta chain features in type 1 diabetes. The authors reverse transcribed all of the isolated RNA, so sequencing captured expressed TCRB transcripts. TCRdb keeps only in-frame clones here, not all; method: immunoSEQ multiplex PCR. The data show fewer than 650,000 clones, less than 20% seen once. The gene calls are TRBV19 and TRBJ1-2; TRBD1 might be the D (5 bases). The specimen was naive CD4+ T cells from blood. This receptor was identified in a man younger than 35 in good health. CDR3 in DNA: TGTGCCTCCTCGACAGACATAGCTAACTATGGCTACACCTTC. The encoded protein is CASSTDIANYGYTF. The full variable domain, its missing parts supplied by reference TRBV19 and TRBJ1-2, is DGGITQSPKYLFRKEGQNVTLSCEQNLNHDAMYWYRQDPGQGLRLIYYSQIVNDFQKGDIAEGYSVSREKKESFPLTVTSAQKNPTAFYLCASSTDIANYGYTFGSGTRLTVV.